This entry lists 9 T cell receptor beta chains sequenced from one sample in a study of blood T cell repertoires in COVID-19. Produced via immunoSEQ multiplex PCR; TCRdb's table is partial and in-frame only. The sample shows fewer than 250,000 clones, approximately 88% of them seen only once. Material for sequencing was PBMCs or T cells enriched from blood (not recorded which). The origin of the receptors is a woman in her thirties who had recovered from COVID-19.

The chain uses TRBV28 and TRBJ2-2, with D possibly being TRBD1 (6 bases). Germline CDR1 and CDR2: MDHEN and SYDVKM. The V end lost 4 bases, the J end lost 0 bases, and 12 bases lay between the germline ends. CDR3 length: 16 amino acids. This CDR3 is CASSSSTGTNTGELFF. The CDR3 region has the DNA TGTGCCAGCAGTTCCTCGACAGGAACGAACACCGGGGAGCTGTTTTTT.

The rearrangement uses TRBV6-6 and TRBJ2-7; maybe TRBD1 (5 bases). In germline, CDR1 is MNHNY, CDR2 SVGAGI (reference sequence). Trimming took 2 bases from V and 4 from J, leaving 6 bases between them. This CDR3 contains 12 residues. Written as DNA, the CDR3 is TGTGCCAGCAGTTACAGGGGATACGAGCAGTACGTC. Translation: CASSYRGYEQYV.

J is TRBJ2-7 and V is TRBV5-1, with TRBD2 identical over 11 bases. CDR3 length: 18 amino acids. Germline V CDR1 and CDR2: SGHRS, YFSETQ. The J segment lost 0 bases and the V segment lost 2 bases, leaving 10 bases of the junction unmatched. The DNA of the CDR3 is TGCGCCAGCAGCTTAGCCGGGACTAGCGGAGGGACCTCCTACGAGCAGTACTTC. Amino acid sequence: CASSLAGTSGGTSYEQYF.

This rearrangement joins TRBV5-6 to TRBJ1-4; 8 nucleotides line up with TRBD1. The V segment lost 8 bases and the J segment 8 bases; nucleotides outside the gene matches: 11. This CDR3 has 14 amino acids. Germline values: CDR1 SGHDT, CDR2 YYEEEE. The CDR3 nucleotides are TGTGCCAGAGGGTGGACAGGGAGGAAGGAAAAACTGTTTTTT. This gives the protein CARGWTGRKEKLFF.

The chain has TRBV2 and TRBJ2-7; perhaps TRBD1 as D (5 bases). Trimming shortened V by 9 bases and J by 5 bases, and 14 bases separated the two germline ends. Germline CDR1 reads SNHLY; CDR2 reads FYNNEI. CDR3 length: 12 amino acids. The CDR3 loop is CASRGSGHEQYV. CDR3 DNA sequence: TGTGCCAGTAGGGGAAGTGGCCACGAGCAGTACGTC.

The rearrangement links TRBV25-1 to TRBJ1-4; D possibly corresponds to TRBD1 (6 bases). Trimming left V 5 bases short and J 8 bases short, with 18 bases between. The CDR3 spans 15 residues. In germline, CDR1 is MGHDK, CDR2 SYGVNS. The CDR3 protein is CASSQKGGLREKLFF. DNA of the CDR3: TGTGCCAGCAGTCAGAAGGGGGGGTTGCGAGAAAAACTGTTTTTT.

The chain uses TRBV27 and TRBJ2-7, with 10 bases aligning to TRBD2. The germline gives CDR1 MNHEY, CDR2 SMNVEV (reference sequence). This CDR3 contains 16 residues. With 1 base clipped from V and 6 bases from J, the junction kept 9 bases outside the gene matches. In DNA, the CDR3 is TGTGCCAGCAGTTTATTAGCTAGCGGGGGCCCAGGCGAGCAGTACGTC. As protein: CASSLLASGGPGEQYV.

This rearrangement joins TRBV14 to TRBJ2-3, with 8 positions matching TRBD2. CDR3 size: 15 residues. The V and J ends lost 2 bases and 6 bases, in that order; junction bases with no gene match: 7. The germline gives CDR1 SGHDN, CDR2 FVKESK. CDR3 nucleotides: TGTGCCAGCAGCCAACTTCCGGGAGGGACGGATACGCAGTATTTT. Protein: CASSQLPGGTDTQYF. Drawing the rest from reference TRBV14 and TRBJ2-3, the complete variable domain is EAGVTQFPSHSVIEKGQTVTLRCDPISGHDNLYWYRRVMGKEIKFLLHFVKESKQDESGMPNNRFLAERTGGTYSTLKVQPAELEDSGVYFCASSQLPGGTDTQYFGPGTRLTVL.

A word on this clone: This sample also contains other DNA sequences that code for the same CDR3. The chain couples TRBV5-6 to TRBJ2-7; the match to TRBD1 covers 9 bases. Germline-derived CDR1 and CDR2 are SGHDT and YYEEEE. Trimming at V came to 3 bases and at J to 6 bases, leaving 4 bases not matched to a gene. The CDR3 is 13 residues long. In DNA form, the CDR3 reads TGTGCCAGCAGCTCCCGGGACAGGGCCGAGCAGTACGTC. It encodes CASSSRDRAEQYV.